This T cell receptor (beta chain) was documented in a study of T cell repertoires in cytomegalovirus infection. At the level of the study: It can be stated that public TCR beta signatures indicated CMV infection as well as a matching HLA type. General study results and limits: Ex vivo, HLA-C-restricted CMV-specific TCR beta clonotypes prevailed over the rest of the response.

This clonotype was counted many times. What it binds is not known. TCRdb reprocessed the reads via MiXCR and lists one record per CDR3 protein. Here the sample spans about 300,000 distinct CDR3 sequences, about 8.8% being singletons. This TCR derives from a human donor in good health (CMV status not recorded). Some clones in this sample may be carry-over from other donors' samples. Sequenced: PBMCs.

The CDR3 DNA is TGTGCCATCAGTCCAGGGACTCATACGCAGTATTTT. This encodes CAISPGTHTQYF. The chain joins TRBV10-3 to TRBJ2-3; D is possibly TRBD2 (6 bases). The CDR3 has 12 amino acids. In germline, CDR1 is ENHRY, CDR2 SYGVKD. The ends were cut back, 5 bases at V and 7 bases at J, with 10 bases in the middle.